The next 24 T cell receptor beta chains were all read from a single sample in a study of shared clonotypes between healthy human individuals. Only in-frame clones appear in the TCRdb table, and some are missing; sequencing was by immunoSEQ multiplex PCR. Here the sample spans 1.6 million or so clones, less than 99% being singletons. Specimen: naive CD4+ T cells sorted from blood. Subset described: CD45RA+ positively selected. Every receptor here comes from a man aged 30 to 39 in good health.

This sequence joins TRBV19 and TRBJ2-5; the match to TRBD2 covers 8 bases. The J segment lost 5 bases and the V segment lost 7 bases, leaving 3 bases of the junction unmatched. The length of the CDR3 is 12 residues. The germline V gene encodes CDR1 LNHDA and CDR2 SQIVND (reference sequence). The CDR3 spells CASIGRAETQYF. In DNA, the CDR3 is TGTGCCAGTATCGGGAGGGCGGAGACCCAGTACTTC.

CDR3 region: CASSQSDSSNQPQHF. DNA of the CDR3: TGCGCCAGCAGCCAATCGGACAGTAGCAATCAGCCCCAGCATTTT. This chain joins TRBV4-3 and TRBJ1-5, with D tentatively TRBD1 (6 bases). V gave up 2 bases and J gave up 0 bases, with 8 bases separating them. CDR1 and CDR2 (germline): LGHNA, YSLEER. There are 15 residues in the CDR3.

This clone appeared a single time. The chain carries TRBV19 and TRBJ2-7, with D tentatively TRBD2 (6 bases). The length of the CDR3 is 14 residues. The germline CDR1 and CDR2 sequences are LNHDA and SQIVND (reference sequence). Trimming removed 3 bases at V and 5 bases at J, with 14 bases between. The CDR3 nucleotides are TGTGCCAGTAGTATCTCGTGGCGGGATAACGAGCAGTACTTC. Its protein is CASSISWRDNEQYF.

Concerning this clone itself: The sample holds other DNA sequences that translate to the same CDR3. The rearrangement joins TRBV20-1 to TRBJ2-1; D remains ambiguous. The V and J ends lost 1 base and 10 bases respectively, with 8 bases between them. The CDR3 extends over 11 amino acids. CDR1 is DFQATT, CDR2 SNEGSKA, per germline (reference sequence). DNA for the CDR3: TGCAGTGCTAGAGTGGTTCGGGAGCAGTTCTTC. Translating gives CSARVVREQFF.

This clone was counted a single time. This CDR3 reads CAIRDYEQYF. CDR3 nucleotides: TGTGCCATCCGGGATTACGAGCAGTACTTC. The chain recombines TRBV10-3 with TRBJ2-7, with D possibly matching TRBD2 (5 bases). The CDR3 totals 10 residues. V gave up 8 bases and J gave up 4 bases, with 6 bases separating them. Germline lookup yields CDR1 ENHRY and CDR2 SYGVKD.

This chain joins TRBV10-1 and TRBJ2-1; no definite D call. Germline V gene data show CDR1 as WNHNN and CDR2 as SYGVQD (reference sequence). The germline V and J ends were trimmed by 0 bases and 12 bases, with 6 bases remaining between them. CDR3 length: 11 residues. CDR3 region: CASSESTVQFF. CDR3 bases: TGCGCCAGCAGTGAGTCGACTGTGCAGTTCTTC.

A remark on this clone: Other DNA sequences in this sample translate to the same CDR3. This chain joins TRBV5-1 and TRBJ2-7; D gene ambiguous. V lost 0 bases to trimming and J lost 4 bases, with 14 bases between them. The V gene's germline CDR1 is SGHRS and CDR2 YFSETQ. CDR3 size: 15 residues. CDR3 coding DNA: TGCGCCAGCAGCTTGGGGACGTCCAGGTCTTACGAGCAGTACTTC. Its translation is CASSLGTSRSYEQYF.

This clone was counted once. The rearrangement links TRBV10-3 to TRBJ2-7, with D perhaps matching TRBD2 (6 bases). Germline V CDR1 and CDR2: ENHRY, SYGVKD. This CDR3 has 14 amino acids. Trimming left V 10 bases short and J 4 bases short, with 20 bases between. The CDR3 region has the DNA TGTGCCACCTCGTCCGGGACTGAGAAATACGAGCAGTACTTC. This sequence encodes CATSSGTEKYEQYF.

V usage is TRBV15 and J usage is TRBJ2-7; 10 nucleotides align to TRBD1. V was clipped by 7 bases and J by 5 bases; unmatched bases: 20. The CDR3 contains 18 residues. From germline, CDR1 is LNHNV and CDR2 YYDKDF (reference sequence). The CDR3 DNA reads as TGTGCCACCACGAAATGGACAGGGGGGACTAGTCTTTCTAACGAGCAGTACTTC. It yields the protein CATTKWTGGTSLSNEQYF.

V is TRBV6-6 and J is TRBJ2-1; D might be TRBD2 (5 bases). Germline assignment: CDR1 MNHNY and CDR2 SVGAGI (reference sequence). CDR3 length: 11 residues. The V end was cut by 4 bases, the J end by 10 bases, with 8 bases between. CDR3 residues: CASSSREEQFF. DNA for the CDR3: TGTGCCAGCAGTTCCCGGGAAGAGCAGTTCTTC.

The V call is TRBV6-4, the J call TRBJ2-3; D is ambiguous. V was cut by 3 bases and J by 3 bases, with 7 bases left in between. The CDR3 is 13 residues long. CDR1 is MRHNA, CDR2 SNTAGT, per germline. This CDR3 is CASSERVTDTQYF. The CDR3 DNA reads as TGTGCCAGCAGTGAACGGGTGACAGATACGCAGTATTTT.

The chain joins TRBV7-6 to TRBJ2-3, with 10 bases that match TRBD2. This CDR3 is 16 amino acids long. Germline lookup yields CDR1 SGHVS and CDR2 FNYEAQ. V lost 1 base, J lost 5 bases, and 6 bases stayed unmatched. The CDR3 spells CASSLGLAGAKDTQYF. The CDR3 DNA follows: TGTGCCAGCAGCTTAGGCCTAGCGGGAGCGAAAGATACGCAGTATTTT. Filled out from reference TRBV7-6 and TRBJ2-3, the complete variable domain reads GAGVSQSPRYKVTKRGQDVALRCDPISGHVSLYWYRQALGQGPEFLTYFNYEAQQDKSGLPNDRFSAERPEGSISTLTIQRTEQRDSAMYRCASSLGLAGAKDTQYFGPGTRLTVL.

The gene calls are TRBV5-1 and TRBJ1-2; D is possibly TRBD1 (6 bases). Trimming left V 1 base short and J 2 bases short, with 15 bases between. The CDR3 loop spans 16 amino acids. The germline V gene has CDR1 SGHRS and CDR2 YFSETQ. CDR3 nucleotides: TGCGCCAGCAGCTTGTATACAGGGACAATAAACTATGGCTACACCTTC. Amino acid sequence: CASSLYTGTINYGYTF.

The rearrangement links TRBV7-8 to TRBJ2-3; D is unclear. The CDR3 has 15 amino acids. V was shortened by 5 bases and J by 0 bases, with 12 bases between the two germline ends. Germline V gene sequence: CDR1 SGHVS, CDR2 FQNEAQ. CDR3 DNA: TGTGCCAGCAGCATAACAACCCCTAGCACAGATACGCAGTATTTT. Translated, it gives CASSITTPSTDTQYF.

The chain links TRBV28 to TRBJ2-5, with 11 bases aligning to TRBD2. The CDR3 sequence is 16 residues long. In germline, CDR1 is MDHEN, CDR2 SYDVKM. V shed 7 bases, J shed 3 bases, and the junction held 10 bases outside the gene matches. The DNA for the CDR3 is TGTGCCAGCACCCCCCTACTAGCGGGAGATGAAGAGACCCAGTACTTC. Translation: CASTPLLAGDEETQYF.

The rearrangement joins TRBV6-5 to TRBJ2-5; 9 bases are shared with TRBD2. Trimming at V came to 2 bases and at J to 1 base, leaving 5 bases not matched to a gene. The CDR3 sequence is 16 residues long. The V gene's germline CDR1 is MNHEY and CDR2 SVGAGI. DNA of the CDR3: TGTGCCAGCAGTTACCTGACTAGCGGACCCCAAGAGACCCAGTACTTC. It is translated as CASSYLTSGPQETQYF.

The CDR3 DNA reads as TGTGCCAGCAGTCTGCTCGGCCGTGGACTTGGGAACACTGAAGCTTTCTTT. Translation gives CASSLLGRGLGNTEAFF. The V and J genes are TRBV27 and TRBJ1-1; the D is unclear. The germline gives CDR1 MNHEY, CDR2 SMNVEV (reference sequence). This CDR3 has 17 amino acids. V lost 5 bases to trimming and J lost 1 base, with 20 bases between them.

The V gene is TRBV6-6, the J gene TRBJ2-3; D gene uncertain. This CDR3 spans 16 amino acids. Between the trimmed V and J ends, which lost 2 bases and 4 bases, there was a span of 16 bases. Germline V gene lookup returns CDR1 MNHNY and CDR2 SVGAGI (reference sequence). CDR3 sequence reads: CASSYPSGWRSDTQYF. CDR3 DNA sequence: TGTGCCAGCAGTTACCCATCCGGGTGGCGTTCAGATACGCAGTATTTT.

The chain combines TRBV2 with TRBJ1-1, with a tentative D call TRBD1 (6 bases). The CDR3 is 13 amino acids. Germline CDR1 SNHLY, CDR2 FYNNEI. Between the trimmed V and J ends, which lost 4 bases and 4 bases, there was a span of 10 bases. In nucleotides, the CDR3 is TGTGCCAGCAGTGGCGACAGGTTCACTGAAGCTTTCTTT. Protein product: CASSGDRFTEAFF.

The CDR3 region is CASSYPGNEQFF. The CDR3 coding sequence is TGTGCCAGCAGCTACCCCGGGAATGAGCAGTTCTTC. V is TRBV5-4 and J is TRBJ2-1; unclear D gene. This CDR3 spans 12 amino acids. The germline V gene has CDR1 SGHNT and CDR2 YYREEE (reference sequence). The ends were cut back, 3 bases at V and 7 bases at J, with 8 bases in the middle.

This chain links TRBV7-9 with TRBJ2-1; D might be TRBD1 (6 bases). The CDR3 has 18 amino acids. V lost 5 bases and J lost 3, with 23 bases in between. Germline V gene data show CDR1 as SEHNR and CDR2 as FQNEAQ (reference sequence). CDR3 DNA: TGTGCCAGCAGCGAACCCGGGACACCAGTAGGTCACTACAATGAGCAGTTCTTC. Encoded protein: CASSEPGTPVGHYNEQFF. Filled out from reference TRBV7-9 and TRBJ2-1, the complete variable domain reads DTGVSQNPRHKITKRGQNVTFRCDPISEHNRLYWYRQTLGQGPEFLTYFQNEAQLEKSRLLSDRFSAERPKGSFSTLEIQRTEQGDSAMYLCASSEPGTPVGHYNEQFFGPGTRLTVL.

The chain uses TRBV7-9 and TRBJ2-2; 11 bases are a match to TRBD2. This CDR3 is 18 amino acids long. The V and J ends lost 5 bases and 5 bases, in that order; junction bases with no gene match: 13. Per germline, CDR1 SEHNR and CDR2 FQNEAQ (reference sequence). In DNA form, the CDR3 reads TGTGCCAGCAGCCAAACTTTGACTAGCGGGATTTATACCGGGGAGCTGTTTTTT. Amino acid sequence: CASSQTLTSGIYTGELFF.

This chain joins TRBV2 and TRBJ2-2; D perhaps matches TRBD2 (6 bases). This CDR3 spans 14 amino acids. V lost 6 bases, J lost 6 bases, and 14 bases lay in between. Germline V gene data show CDR1 as SNHLY and CDR2 as FYNNEI. Written as DNA, the CDR3 is TGTGCCAGCAGGAGGTCGGAGGGTGCCGGGGAGCTGTTTTTT. This gives the protein CASRRSEGAGELFF.

This clone was recorded once. The chain couples TRBV18 to TRBJ1-4; D is unclear. Trimming pared 3 bases from V and 4 bases from J, leaving 15 bases between. CDR1 is KGHSH and CDR2 is LQKENI in the germline V gene. This CDR3 spans 16 amino acids. The CDR3 DNA sequence: TGTGCCAGCTCACCTCCCGAAGGGCAATATAATGAAAAACTGTTTTTT. It is translated as CASSPPEGQYNEKLFF.